In its sample, the clone carrying this TCR beta chain was seen once. This sample was included in a study of T cell changes during pregnancy in multiple sclerosis. Some clones are missing from TCRdb's copy, which holds only in-frame ones; the method was immunoSEQ multiplex PCR. The table shows 77,000 or so clones, with 90% to 95% occurring only once. The origin of this receptor is a female donor in good health, enrolled as a control in a pregnancy study. Sequencing was performed on peripheral blood, taken in the second trimester of pregnancy.

CDR3 bases: TGTGCCAGCAGTTATGGAGGCGCGGACTACGAGCAGTACTTC. It encodes CASSYGGADYEQYF. This chain uses TRBV6-5 with TRBJ2-7, with D maybe TRBD2 (5 bases). V was shortened by 3 bases and J by 3 bases, with 12 bases between the two germline ends. This CDR3 comprises 14 residues. In germline, CDR1 is MNHEY, CDR2 SVGAGI.